This T cell receptor beta chain was recorded in a study of cytomegalovirus exposure and HLA in healthy donors (dated by TCRdb to 2016 to 2017). About the full investigation: An earlier analysis of roughly 500 of the donors reported 276 Gb of sequence data and around 100 million unique TCR beta sequences obtained from about 200 million T cells. An early release covering roughly 640 HLA-typed donors comprised roughly 300 gigabases of sequencing data and approximately 80 million unique TCR sequences. The study was designed to test whether signatures of past pathogen exposure could be identified by cataloging public T cell receptors. The study used immunosequencing to profile the T cell repertoires of more than 650 subjects and linked those repertoires to cytomegalovirus serostatus. Genome-wide SNP genotypes for about 65% of the roughly 670 donors were used in a later genetic analysis, which treated that subset as a discovery cohort. To study patterns of TCR occurrence, a later analysis re-analyzed previously published TCR beta repertoires from just over 650 donors and added high-resolution HLA genotyping. To predict cytomegalovirus infection status, the study brought together high-throughput TCR immunosequencing, statistical association of individual TCRs with disease status, and machine learning. Donor age, sex, ethnicity and CMV serostatus were compiled together with the repertoire data. Roughly five DR-DQ haplotypes were handled as single units for association and clustering, since linkage in the cohort was strong. In the later analysis, no new phenotypic data were used to find candidate immune exposures; instead, reliance was placed on TCR beta sequences and their occurrence across donors. Typing coverage varied by locus: roughly 620-630 donors for A, B, C, DRB1 and DQB1; 500 to 550 for DQA1; 600 to 610 for DPA1; approximately 490 for DPB1. The genetic ancestry cluster associated with self-reported Caucasian donors included about four fifths of the roughly 400 genotyped donors. A separate validation cohort of over a hundred different subjects was used in addition to the 666-subject first cohort. Among roughly 370 genotyped donors of the cohort, an average of approximately 240,000 unique TCR beta nucleotide sequences were sequenced per donor, roughly 18% of them non-productive. Every discovery cohort repertoire had been produced on one sequencing platform. In an earlier analysis of 500 to 650 of the donors, high-throughput TCR beta sequencing was used to judge whether each TCR beta V gene segment behaved as functional or pseudogenic. HLA typing covered class I and class II loci at four-digit resolution. Findings and caveats that apply to the study as a whole: A further reported finding was that TCR beta sequences accurately predicted the HLA-A and HLA-B alleles for most subjects in the first cohort. A later analysis associated roughly 17,000 TCR beta sequences with specific HLA alleles at a false discovery rate of 0.05. Sequencing depth was assumed to be roughly uniform across donors in the presence/absence analyses, though that assumption may not hold. A later analysis reported that several top co-occurrence clusters appeared linked to parvovirus B19, influenza, CMV and Epstein-Barr virus. For the cohort, immune exposure information was limited to CMV serostatus. According to a later analysis, TCR association rates differed among HLA loci, with DRB1 alleles showing the most associated TCRs and HLA-C alleles showing the fewest. Correlated functional status among segregating V segments might reflect linkage disequilibrium, but an unknown experimental factor could not be ruled out. Some IMGT-functional V segments, including TRBV6-2 and TRBV6-3, could not be told apart with the 87-base-pair reads, so those segments were excluded. Three of the identified cytomegalovirus-associated TCR beta chains were confirmed in vitro to be specific for cytomegalovirus antigens. A later genetic analysis associated a missense DCLRE1C variant with V-gene and J-gene trimming of TCR beta chains, and an independent cohort replicated the association. Across donors, most TCR sequences were observed very rarely, whereas some public TCRs were present in many individuals. The sequencing pipeline was judged likely to have produced a cluster of highly shared sequence variants as a technical artifact. It was suggested by the authors that the approach could potentially be generalized to other disease states and immunological phenotypes. When HLA alleles, especially DR and DQ, strongly co-occurred, TCR associations were difficult to assign to individual alleles. Because some donors lacked HLA typing at each locus, the association tests relied only on the typed subset. In a later analysis, HLA-associated TCR beta chains were found to be more clonally expanded and to have lower generation probabilities than equally common non-associated chains. In both the original and validation cohorts, the classifier was reported to diagnose cytomegalovirus status with high specificity and sensitivity. The study gave a list of roughly 150 TCR beta chains associated with cytomegalovirus. In a later analysis, most CMV-associated TCR beta chains were found to appear HLA-restricted, with HLA associations seemingly driven largely by CMV exposure. According to a later genetic analysis, donors in an Asian-associated ancestry cluster had fewer N-insertions in productive TCRs than the approximately 650-donor mean. In an earlier analysis of 587 of the donors, most TCR beta V segments were observed in productive rearrangements about 87% or about 30% of the time, broadly matching IMGT annotations. Only TCR beta chains were sequenced in this cohort, and the absence of alpha or paired-chain data limited detectable features. Because counts were too low, some 16 rarely observed V segments, including chromosome 9 orphons, were excluded from the earlier analysis of 587 of the donors.

Preparation of the library involved the immunoSEQ multiplex PCR assay. A mixture of 60 forward primers for TCR Vbeta segments and 13 reverse primers for TCR Jbeta segments was used in the multiplex PCR. The CDR3 region of rearranged TCR beta genes was amplified from genomic DNA with a multiplex PCR assay. The Illumina HiSeq System was used to sequence the amplified TCR beta libraries as 87-base-pair reads. The paper's processing steps were these. A later analysis tallied 70 million to 100 million unique TCR beta chains across the 700 or so repertoires, and about 10 million of those chains were shared by two or more donors. A nearest-neighbor algorithm error-corrected the raw reads and collapsed the reads into unique sequences, merging closely related sequences to remove PCR and sequencing errors. V, D and J gene segments were assigned by aligning CDR3 sequences to IMGT reference sequences. Each retained sequence needed at least a six-nucleotide match to both a V gene segment and a J gene segment. Rearrangements were classified as productive when the CDR3 lacked stop codons and remained in frame with V and J, and all other rearrangements were classified as non-productive. CDR3 was defined by IMGT convention, running from the second conserved V-encoded cysteine to the conserved J-encoded phenylalanine. Sequences without an unambiguous match to a single V gene segment were excluded from the earlier analysis of 500 to 700 of the donors. In an earlier analysis of some 590 of the donors, a V segment was called functional when productive rearrangements were above 56.7%, and segregating when the standard deviation between donors exceeded 5%. A statistical classification framework was developed to diagnose cytomegalovirus status using the catalog of TCR beta chain sequences. A later analysis assigned V and J genes by comparing TCR nucleotide sequences with IMGT/GENE-DB human TR gene sequences. A later analysis assigned CDR3 sequences and most-parsimonious VDJ recombination scenarios with the TCRdist pipeline. A later analysis defined each TCR beta chain by its CDR3 amino acid sequence plus V-gene family, and excluded reads lacking a unique V-gene family. To address suspected cross-contamination and a sequencing artifact, a later analysis removed several hundred highly shared, low-generation-probability nucleotide sequences. In a later analysis, a clonal expansion index for each public chain was calculated from normalized within-repertoire ranks of inferred template counts. A later analysis computed generation probabilities with a VDJ recombination model fitted to out-of-frame rearrangements, and checked the results against IGoR. A later analysis scored TCR-TCR, TCR-HLA and TCR-CMV co-occurrence with hypergeometric tests, applying a repertoire-size bias correction to TCR pairs. A later analysis estimated false discovery rates by permuting HLA or CMV assignments 20 times. In a later analysis, co-occurring TCRs were grouped with DBSCAN, and TCRdist sequence similarity was added when clustering was performed within HLA-allele-positive subsets. For co-occurrence clustering, repertoires with fewer than 30,000 or more than 120,000 public chains were excluded, along with about five repertoires with anomalous nucleotide sharing. The table was pulled from immuneACCESS by TCRdb, which kept in-frame rearrangements only. Such tables lose some clones; where checked, under half of the loss comes from unresolved V genes, and the rest has no known cause. D and trimming come from the DNA, and the V and J calls and clone size come from that table. The table for this sample lists some 180,000 clones; approximately 85% of them were counted only once. Of the sample, over 2% falls within the top ten clones.

The cohort was made up of 500 to 850 healthy bone marrow donors. At the time of sampling, all cohort members were nominally healthy, though unrecorded immune exposures were likely present. The donor was CMV seronegative and was included in the group of about 350 seronegative cohort members. A peripheral blood sample was collected from each donor, and TCR beta sequencing was performed on peripheral blood mononuclear cells. Genomic DNA was extracted from the blood cell samples with the Qiagen DNeasy Blood Extraction Kit. The CDR3 numbers 15 residues from cysteine through phenylalanine. The only DNA kept is the CDR3, 45 bases in frame from the first base. CDR1 LGHNA and CDR2 YSLEER are derived from the germline V gene. Trimmed from V: 4 bases; trimmed from J: 2 bases; junction bases lacking a gene match: 6. This clone was detected only a few times. The specificity of this receptor is unknown. No qualities accompany the bases; no much larger clone lies one base away.

The rearranged segments are TRBV4-3 and TRBJ2-7, and 9 bases in between align with TRBD1. Source material: PBMCs. The sequence was obtained from a woman between 45 and 65 years old in good health and CMV-seronegative. The sequenced DNA is TGCGCCAGCAGCCTCTCCGGGACAGGGACCTACGAGCAGTACTTC. Its translation reads: CASSLSGTGTYEQYF.